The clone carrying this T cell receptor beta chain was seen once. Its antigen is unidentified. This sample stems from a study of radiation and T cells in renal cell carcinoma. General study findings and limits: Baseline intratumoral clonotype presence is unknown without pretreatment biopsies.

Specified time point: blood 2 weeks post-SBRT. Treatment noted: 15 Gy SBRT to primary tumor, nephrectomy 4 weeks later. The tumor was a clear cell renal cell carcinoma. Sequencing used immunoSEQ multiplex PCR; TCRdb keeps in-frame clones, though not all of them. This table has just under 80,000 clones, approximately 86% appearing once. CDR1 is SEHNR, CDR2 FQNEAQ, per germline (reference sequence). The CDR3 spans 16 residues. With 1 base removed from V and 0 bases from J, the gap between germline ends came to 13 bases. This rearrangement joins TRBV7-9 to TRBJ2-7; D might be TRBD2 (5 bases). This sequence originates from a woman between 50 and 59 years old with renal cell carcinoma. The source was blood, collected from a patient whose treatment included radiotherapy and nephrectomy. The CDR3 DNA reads TGTGCCAGCAGCTTAGGAACGGGCGGGTTCTCCTACGAGCAGTACTTC. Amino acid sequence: CASSLGTGGFSYEQYF.